The clone carrying this TCR beta chain appeared many times. The source of the sample is a study of T-cell reconstitution after alpha-beta-depleted transplantation in children. Construction of the TCRbeta library involved unique molecular identifiers. Each CDR3 protein gets one entry after TCRdb re-called the PCR reads with MiXCR. The sample holds approximately 240,000 distinct CDR3 sequences; more than 7.5% are singletons and the top ten take less than 6%. Per germline, CDR1 SGHDT and CDR2 YYEEEE. The V end lost 4 bases, the J end lost 1 base, and 8 bases lay between the germline ends. This CDR3 has 14 residues.

This sequence was found in a human donor who donated a stem cell graft to a child with SCID. V is TRBV5-6 and J is TRBJ2-2; D ambiguous. The sequenced sample was PBMCs from the stem cell graft donor, obtained from the stem cell graft. Written as DNA, the CDR3 is TGTGCCAGCAGCCCGACCGGGAACACCGGGGAGCTGTTTTTT. Translation: CASSPTGNTGELFF. Together with reference TRBV5-6 and TRBJ2-2, the CDR3 gives the full variable domain: DAGVTQSPTHLIKTRGQQVTLRCSPKSGHDTVSWYQQALGQGPQFIFQYYEEEERQRGNFPDRFSGHQFPNYSSELNVNALLLGDSALYLCASSPTGNTGELFFGEGSRLTVL.